A single T cell receptor (beta chain) is shown here with its context. The data were obtained in a study of CD8 T cells in Susac syndrome. Peripheral blood CD8+ and CD4+ T cells were profiled by TCR beta sequencing. Germline CDR1 and CDR2: MDHEN and SYDVKM. Trimming at V came to 5 bases and at J to 6 bases, leaving 10 bases not matched to a gene. The length of the CDR3 is 14 residues. It was with random hexamers that roughly 0.45 to 1 ug RNA was reverse transcribed. A single record per CDR3 protein comes from TCRdb applying MiXCR to the immunoSEQ multiplex PCR reads. The repertoire holds around 80,000 distinct CDR3 sequences, with 90% to 95% as singletons.

The chain links TRBV28 to TRBJ2-7; 7 nucleotides match TRBD2. The receptor was isolated from a human donor with Susac syndrome. What was sequenced was CD8+ T cells from PBMCs. The CDR3 sequence: CASSPRWGGSEQYF. The CDR3 bases are TGTGCCAGCAGTCCCCGGTGGGGCGGGAGCGAGCAGTACTTC.